This T cell receptor beta chain comes out of a study of blood T cells in healthy people across ages. A second roughly 6 to 12 cycle PCR used barcoded and J-beta primers. TCRdb re-analysed the 5' RACE reads in MiXCR, keeping a single row per CDR3 protein. In the table there are about 640,000 distinct CDR3 sequences, around three fifths of which are singletons. Germline V gene sequence: CDR1 MNHEY, CDR2 SMNVEV (reference sequence). V shed 4 bases and J shed 8 bases, with 17 bases lying between them. The CDR3 length is 15 residues. Sequencing was done on a sample of blood. This TCR came from a man in his fifties or sixties in good health. This chain connects TRBV27 to TRBJ1-4, with D perhaps matching TRBD1 (6 bases). As DNA, the CDR3 is TGTGCCAGCAGTTCGTACAGGGTCGTGGGGGAAAAACTGTTTTTT. It yields the protein CASSSYRVVGEKLFF. Filled out from reference TRBV27 and TRBJ1-4, the complete variable domain reads EAQVTQNPRYLITVTGKKLTVTCSQNMNHEYMSWYRQDPGLGLRQIYYSMNVEVTDKGDVPEGYKVSRKEKRNFPLILESPSPNQTSLYFCASSSYRVVGEKLFFGSGTQLSVL.